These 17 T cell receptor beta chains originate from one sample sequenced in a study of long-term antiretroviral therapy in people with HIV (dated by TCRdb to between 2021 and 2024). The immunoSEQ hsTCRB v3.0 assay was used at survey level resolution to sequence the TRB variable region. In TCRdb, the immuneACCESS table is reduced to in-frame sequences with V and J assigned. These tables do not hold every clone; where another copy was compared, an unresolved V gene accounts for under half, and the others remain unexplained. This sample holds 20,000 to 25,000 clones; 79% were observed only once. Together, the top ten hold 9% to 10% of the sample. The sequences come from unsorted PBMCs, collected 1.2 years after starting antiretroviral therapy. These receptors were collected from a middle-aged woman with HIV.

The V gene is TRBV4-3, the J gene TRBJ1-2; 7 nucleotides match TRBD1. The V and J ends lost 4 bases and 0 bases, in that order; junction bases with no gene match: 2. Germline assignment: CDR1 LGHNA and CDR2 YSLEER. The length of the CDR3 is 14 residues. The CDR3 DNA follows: TGCGCCAGCAGCCCCGGGACAGCTAACTATGGCTACACCTTC. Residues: CASSPGTANYGYTF.

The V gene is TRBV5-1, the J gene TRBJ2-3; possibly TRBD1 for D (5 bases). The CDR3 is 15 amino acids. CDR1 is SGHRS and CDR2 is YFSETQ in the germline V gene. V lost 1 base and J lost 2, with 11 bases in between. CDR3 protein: CASSLQGGVTDTQYF. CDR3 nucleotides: TGCGCCAGCAGCTTGCAGGGTGGGGTCACAGATACGCAGTATTTT.

This CDR3 reads CASSPGTGNWEQYF. The CDR3 coding sequence is TGTGCCAGCAGCCCCGGGACAGGGAACTGGGAGCAGTACTTC. The J gene is TRBJ2-7, the V gene TRBV13, with 9 bases matching TRBD1. Germline CDR1 is PRHDT and CDR2 is FYEKMQ (reference sequence). V shed 5 bases and J 7 bases; nucleotides not matched to a gene: 9. The CDR3 extends over 14 amino acids.

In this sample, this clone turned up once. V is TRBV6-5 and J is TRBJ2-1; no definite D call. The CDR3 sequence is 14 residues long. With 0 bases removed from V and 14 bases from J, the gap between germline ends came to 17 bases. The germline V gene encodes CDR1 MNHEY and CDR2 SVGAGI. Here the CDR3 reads CASSYSSVMIVKFF. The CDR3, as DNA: TGTGCCAGCAGTTACTCGAGTGTTATGATCGTGAAGTTCTTC.

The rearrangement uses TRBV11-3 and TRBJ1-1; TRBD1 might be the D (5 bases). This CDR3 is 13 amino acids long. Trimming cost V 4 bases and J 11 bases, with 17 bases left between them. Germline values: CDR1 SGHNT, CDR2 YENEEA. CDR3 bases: TGTGCCAGCAGCTCTGGGACGTCTCCGAGGGCTTTCTTT. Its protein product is CASSSGTSPRAFF.

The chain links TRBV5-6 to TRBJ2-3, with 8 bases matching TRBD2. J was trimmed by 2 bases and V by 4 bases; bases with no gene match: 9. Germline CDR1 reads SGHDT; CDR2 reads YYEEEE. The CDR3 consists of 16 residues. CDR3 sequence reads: CASSQQASGFTDTQYF. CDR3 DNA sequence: TGTGCCAGCAGCCAACAGGCTAGCGGGTTCACAGATACGCAGTATTTT.

This chain's CDR3 is CAISDTTGLGEQYF. The DNA of the CDR3 is TGTGCCATCAGTGACACGACTGGCCTTGGCGAGCAGTACTTC. The chain has TRBV10-3 and TRBJ2-7; D gene unclear. V was cut by 3 bases and J by 6 bases, with 15 bases left in between. Germline loops: CDR1 ENHRY, CDR2 SYGVKD. CDR3 size: 14 residues.

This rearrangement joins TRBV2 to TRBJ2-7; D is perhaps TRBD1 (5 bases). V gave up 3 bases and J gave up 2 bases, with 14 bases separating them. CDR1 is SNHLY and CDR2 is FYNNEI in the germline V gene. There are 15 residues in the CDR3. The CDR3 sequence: CASSEGLPNPYEQYF. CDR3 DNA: TGTGCCAGCAGTGAGGGGCTGCCGAACCCCTACGAGCAGTACTTC.

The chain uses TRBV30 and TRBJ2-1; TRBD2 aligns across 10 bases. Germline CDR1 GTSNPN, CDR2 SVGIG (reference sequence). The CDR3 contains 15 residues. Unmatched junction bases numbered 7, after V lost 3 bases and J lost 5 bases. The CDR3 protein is CAWSLGLAENNEQFF. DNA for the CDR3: TGTGCCTGGAGCCTCGGACTAGCGGAAAACAATGAGCAGTTCTTC.

Here the CDR3 reads CATSRDRDRGRQGYTF. The CDR3 coding sequence is TGTGCCACCAGCAGGGACCGGGACAGGGGGCGACAAGGCTACACCTTC. This rearrangement joins TRBV15 to TRBJ1-2; 12 positions match TRBD1. The CDR3 is 16 amino acids. CDR1 is LNHNV and CDR2 is YYDKDF in the germline V gene (reference sequence). After removal of 3 bases from V and 8 bases from J, the junction contained 10 bases not matched to a gene.

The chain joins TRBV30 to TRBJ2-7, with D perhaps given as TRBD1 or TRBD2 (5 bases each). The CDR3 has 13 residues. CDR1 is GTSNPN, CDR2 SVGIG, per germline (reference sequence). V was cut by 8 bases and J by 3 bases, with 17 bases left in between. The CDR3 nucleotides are TGTGCCGGAACCCCCCAGGGAGACTACGAGCAGTACTTC. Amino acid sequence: CAGTPQGDYEQYF.

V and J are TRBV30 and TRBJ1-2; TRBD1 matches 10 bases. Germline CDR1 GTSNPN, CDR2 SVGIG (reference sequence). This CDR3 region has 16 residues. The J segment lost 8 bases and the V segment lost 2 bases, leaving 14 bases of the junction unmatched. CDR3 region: CAWSPPYRQGAQGYTF. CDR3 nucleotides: TGTGCCTGGAGTCCCCCCTATAGACAGGGGGCGCAAGGCTACACCTTC.

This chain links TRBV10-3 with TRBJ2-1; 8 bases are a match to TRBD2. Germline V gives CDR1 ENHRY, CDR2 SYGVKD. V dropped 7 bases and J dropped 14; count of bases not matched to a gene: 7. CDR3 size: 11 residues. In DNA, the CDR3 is TGTGCCATCAACTCCGGGGGGGAGGAGTTCTTC. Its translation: CAINSGGEEFF.

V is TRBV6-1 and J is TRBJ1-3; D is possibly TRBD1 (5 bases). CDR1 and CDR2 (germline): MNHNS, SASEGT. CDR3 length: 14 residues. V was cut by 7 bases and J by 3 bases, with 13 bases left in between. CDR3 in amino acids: CASTPRGFGNTIYF. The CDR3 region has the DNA TGTGCCAGCACCCCAAGGGGTTTTGGAAACACCATATATTTT.

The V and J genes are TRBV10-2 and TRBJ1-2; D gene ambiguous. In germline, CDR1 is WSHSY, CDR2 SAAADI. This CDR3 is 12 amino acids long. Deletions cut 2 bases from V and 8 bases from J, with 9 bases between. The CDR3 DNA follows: TGCGCCAGCAGTGAGAGGGTCAACGGCTACACCTTC. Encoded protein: CASSERVNGYTF.

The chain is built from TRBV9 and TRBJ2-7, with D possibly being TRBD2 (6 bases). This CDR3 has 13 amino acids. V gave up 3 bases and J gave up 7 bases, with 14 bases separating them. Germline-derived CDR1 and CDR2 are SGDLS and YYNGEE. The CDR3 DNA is TGTGCCAGCAGCGAGGGGACTCATACGGAGCAGTACTTC. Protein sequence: CASSEGTHTEQYF. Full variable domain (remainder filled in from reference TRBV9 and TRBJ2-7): DSGVTQTPKHLITATGQRVTLRCSPRSGDLSVYWYQQSLDQGLQFLIQYYNGEERAKGNILERFSAQQFPDLHSELNLSSLELGDSALYFCASSEGTHTEQYFGPGTRLTVT.

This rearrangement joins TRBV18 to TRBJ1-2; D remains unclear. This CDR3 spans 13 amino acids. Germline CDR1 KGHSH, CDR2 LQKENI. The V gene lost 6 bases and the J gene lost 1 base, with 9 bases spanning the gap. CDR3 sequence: CASSSEGNYGYTF. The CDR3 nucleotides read TGTGCCAGCTCCTCCGAGGGTAACTATGGCTACACCTTC. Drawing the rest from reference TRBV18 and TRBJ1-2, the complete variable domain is NAGVMQNPRHLVRRRGQEARLRCSPMKGHSHVYWYRQLPEEGLKFMVYLQKENIIDESGMPKERFSAEFPKEGPSILRIQQVVRGDSAAYFCASSSEGNYGYTFGSGTRLTVV.